The sample holds a few counts of the clone carrying this T cell receptor beta chain. Its target is unknown. The read is 3 residues too short to cover the CDR3 end, so that end is filled in from the germline J gene. Germline CDR1 and CDR2: GTSNPN and SVGIG (reference sequence). The ends lost 3 bases at V and 2 bases at J; junction bases unmatched: 2. The CDR3 runs to 13 residues. These data come from a study of T cell clonality in common variable immunodeficiency. Findings and limits, study-wide: Reportedly, TCR beta sequences from common variable immunodeficiency showed fewer deletions and N-nucleotide insertions. Authors noted CVID clonality's cause needs subpopulation repertoire sequencing.

This table comes from immunoSEQ multiplex PCR, and its TCRdb copy is limited to in-frame clones, with some not included. The table lists about 7,300 clones, with no singletons. V and J are TRBV30 and TRBJ1-2, with 8 bases matching TRBD1. The sequencing sample was made of peripheral blood mononuclear cells. The receptor was derived from a human donor with common variable immunodeficiency. CDR3 DNA, as far as it was read: TGTGCCTGGAGACAGGGGGGAAACTATGGC. As protein: CAWRQGGNYG. The entire CDR3 protein is CAWRQGGNYGYTF.